The 21 T cell receptor beta chains given below trace back to one sample, sequenced in a study of T cell repertoires in cytomegalovirus infection. From the reads, TCRdb called clonotypes with MiXCR, one entry per CDR3 protein. The sample holds a few hundred thousand distinct CDR3 sequences, 12% to 15% seen once. Sequencing input: PBMCs. The receptors derive from a human donor in good health (CMV status not recorded). Some clones in this sample may be carry-over from other donors' samples.

V is TRBV20-1 and J is TRBJ2-5, with D unresolved. The V gene's germline CDR1 is DFQATT and CDR2 SNEGSKA (reference sequence). CDR3 length: 14 residues. V shed 2 bases and J shed 2 bases, with 12 bases lying between them. The CDR3 reads CSARISVTQETQYF. The CDR3 DNA reads TGCAGTGCTAGAATCTCCGTGACACAAGAGACCCAGTACTTC.

This clonotype was recorded at least ten times. CDR3 residues: CASRQGGTGETQYF. CDR3 bases: TGTGCCAGCAGGCAAGGGGGGACTGGGGAGACCCAGTACTTC. The rearrangement uses TRBV6-2 or TRBV6-3 and TRBJ2-5, with D perhaps being TRBD1 or TRBD2 (6 bases each). This CDR3 region has 14 residues. Germline V lookup: CDR1 MNHEY, CDR2 SVGEGT. Trimming shortened V by 6 bases and J by 5 bases, and 16 bases separated the two germline ends.

Many counts were recorded for this clonotype. The genes are TRBV18 and TRBJ1-5; 9 bases are a match to TRBD1. This CDR3 has 15 residues. V lost 3 bases and J lost 6; bases outside the gene matches: 6. CDR1 and CDR2 from the germline V gene are KGHSH and LQKENI. CDR3 coding DNA: TGTGCCAGCTCACCGACACAGGGGGCAGTTCAGCCCCAGCATTTT. This gives the protein CASSPTQGAVQPQHF. Variable domain in full (rest from reference TRBV18 and TRBJ1-5): NAGVMQNPRHLVRRRGQEARLRCSPMKGHSHVYWYRQLPEEGLKFMVYLQKENIIDESGMPKERFSAEFPKEGPSILRIQQVVRGDSAAYFCASSPTQGAVQPQHFGDGTRLSIL.

The chain links TRBV29-1 to TRBJ2-5; D is ambiguous. The CDR3 is made up of 14 amino acids. Germline assignment: CDR1 SQVTM and CDR2 ANQGSEA. The V gene lost 8 bases and the J gene lost 1 base, with 17 bases spanning the gap. The CDR3 DNA is TGCAGCTCTCACACTGGACGGCCCCAAGAGACCCAGTACTTC. It yields the protein CSSHTGRPQETQYF. The full variable domain, completed using reference TRBV29-1 and TRBJ2-5, is SAVISQKPSRDICQRGTSLTIQCQVDSQVTMMFWYRQQPGQSLTLIATANQGSEATYESGFVIDKFPISRPNLTFSTLTVSNMSPEDSSIYLCSSHTGRPQETQYFGPGTRLLVL.

This clonotype was seen ten or more times. The V call is TRBV6-1, the J call TRBJ1-5; the D gene is possibly TRBD1 (5 bases). Germline V gene data show CDR1 as MNHNS and CDR2 as SASEGT. The V gene lost 3 bases and the J gene lost 6 bases, with 18 bases spanning the gap. The CDR3 length is 16 residues. The CDR3 loop is CASSDRGRGNFQPQHF. The CDR3 DNA reads TGTGCCAGCAGTGACCGGGGGAGGGGCAATTTTCAGCCCCAGCATTTT.

This clonotype has at least ten counts. The chain employs TRBV19 and TRBJ1-1; 12 bases match TRBD1. CDR3 length: 15 amino acids. Germline V gene sequence: CDR1 LNHDA, CDR2 SQIVND (reference sequence). The V segment lost 7 bases and the J segment 5 bases; nucleotides outside the gene matches: 8. Here the CDR3 reads CASNRDRGRGTEAFF. The CDR3 bases are TGTGCCAGTAACCGGGACAGGGGGCGCGGGACTGAAGCTTTCTTT.

This clonotype was counted between two and nine times. In DNA, the CDR3 is TGTGCCAGCAGCATTGCGGGCCGGACGGGCATGGGGGAGCTGTTTTTT. It yields the protein CASSIAGRTGMGELFF. This rearrangement joins TRBV5-4 to TRBJ2-2, with D possibly TRBD2 on 5 matching bases. This CDR3 spans 16 amino acids. Trimming pared 4 bases from V and 8 bases from J, leaving 21 bases between. Germline V gene data show CDR1 as SGHNT and CDR2 as YYREEE (reference sequence).

This clonotype was seen at least ten times. V is TRBV7-2 and J is TRBJ1-1, with 7 bases identical to TRBD1. This CDR3 spans 14 amino acids. V lost 6 bases, J lost 3 bases, and 7 bases stayed unmatched. Germline V gene lookup returns CDR1 SGHTA and CDR2 FQGNSA. The CDR3 sequence is CASSQITGDTEAFF. CDR3 sequence (DNA): TGTGCCAGCAGTCAAATCACAGGGGACACTGAAGCTTTCTTT.

The chain joins TRBV7-4 to TRBJ2-1; D unresolved. Germline V gene data show CDR1 as SGHVT and CDR2 as SQSDAQ. This CDR3 region has 16 residues. Trimming took 1 base from V and 2 from J, leaving 12 bases between them. The CDR3 protein is CASSLGSAPTYNEQFF. DNA for the CDR3: TGTGCCAGCAGCTTAGGTTCAGCGCCTACCTACAATGAGCAGTTCTTC. The variable domain in full, with the rest retrieved from reference TRBV7-4 and TRBJ2-1, is GAGVSQSPRYKVAKRGRDVALRCDSISGHVTLYWYRQTLGQGSEVLTYSQSDAQRDKSGRPSGRFSAERPERSVSTLKIQRTEQGDSAVYLCASSLGSAPTYNEQFFGPGTRLTVL.

This clonotype has at least ten counts. This chain links TRBV6-1 with TRBJ2-4, with 7 bases fitting TRBD2. Germline trimming cut 4 bases from V and 8 bases from J; bases unmatched to any gene: 8. CDR1 is MNHNS, CDR2 SASEGT, per germline. The CDR3 loop spans 14 amino acids. The CDR3 region is CASSGVGGRDIQYF. CDR3 bases: TGTGCCAGCAGTGGAGTCGGGGGGAGAGACATTCAGTACTTC.

J is TRBJ2-7 and V is TRBV7-3; D perhaps matches TRBD1 (5 bases). V was clipped by 6 bases and J by 2 bases, with 17 bases between them. Germline V CDR1 and CDR2: SGHTA, FQGTGA. The CDR3 spans 15 residues. Here the CDR3 reads CASSYDDSPTYEQYF. The CDR3 DNA reads as TGTGCCAGCAGTTATGATGACAGTCCCACCTACGAGCAGTACTTC.

The chain combines TRBV11-2 with TRBJ2-1; D gene uncertain. Trimming cost V 0 bases and J 7 bases, with 10 bases left between them. The CDR3 contains 14 residues. Germline CDR1 SGHAT, CDR2 FQNNGV. The CDR3 protein is CASSLEATVNEQFF. CDR3 nucleotide sequence: TGTGCCAGCAGCTTAGAAGCGACGGTTAATGAGCAGTTCTTC.

This clonotype was found many times. The J gene is TRBJ1-2, the V gene TRBV20-1; 7 bases line up with TRBD1. The CDR3 loop spans 13 amino acids. Trimming removed 0 bases from V and 3 bases from J; junction bases left unmatched: 1. Germline V gives CDR1 DFQATT, CDR2 SNEGSKA (reference sequence). CDR3 in amino acids: CSAREGTDYGYTF. CDR3 coding DNA: TGCAGTGCTAGAGAGGGGACAGACTATGGCTACACCTTC.

At least ten counts were recorded for this clonotype. This chain joins TRBV4-2 and TRBJ2-1; 7 bases line up with TRBD2. With V trimmed by 2 bases and J by 4 bases, 8 bases remained unmatched. Germline loops: CDR1 LGHNA, CDR2 YNFKEQ. The CDR3 runs 16 residues. CDR3 sequence reads: CASSQPGSGGYNEQFF. DNA for the CDR3: TGTGCCAGCAGCCAACCGGGGTCGGGGGGTTACAATGAGCAGTTCTTC.

This clonotype was observed many times. The chain joins TRBV7-8 to TRBJ2-7; D possibly corresponds to TRBD2 (6 bases). The CDR3 runs to 16 residues. Germline V gene data show CDR1 as SGHVS and CDR2 as FQNEAQ. The V end lost 2 bases, the J end lost 0 bases, and 14 bases lay between the germline ends. CDR3 region: CASSLTEGVSSYEQYF. The CDR3 DNA sequence: TGTGCCAGCAGCTTAACGGAGGGCGTGAGCTCCTACGAGCAGTACTTC.

This clonotype has ten or more counts. The genes are TRBV7-2 and TRBJ1-1; D is undetermined. Germline V gene lookup returns CDR1 SGHTA and CDR2 FQGNSA. This CDR3 is built from 13 residues. V was clipped by 1 base and J by 9 bases, with 12 bases between them. CDR3 nucleotide sequence: TGTGCCAGCAGCTTAGAGGATGGGCAGAAAGCTTTCTTT. Its translation: CASSLEDGQKAFF. The full variable domain, rest sourced from reference TRBV7-2 and TRBJ1-1, is GAGVSQSPSNKVTEKGKDVELRCDPISGHTALYWYRQSLGQGLEFLIYFQGNSAPDKSGLPSDRFSAERTGGSVSTLTIQRTQQEDSAVYLCASSLEDGQKAFFGQGTRLTVV.

In its sample, this clonotype was seen many times. This chain uses TRBV20-1 with TRBJ1-2; no clear D. Germline V gene lookup returns CDR1 DFQATT and CDR2 SNEGSKA (reference sequence). This CDR3 region has 14 residues. Trimming took 0 bases from V and 4 from J, leaving 12 bases between them. The CDR3 loop is CSARDLGLPYGYTF. The CDR3 region has the DNA TGCAGTGCTAGAGACCTGGGTCTTCCCTATGGCTACACCTTC.

The chain joins TRBV6-2 or TRBV6-3 to TRBJ2-1; 8 bases map to TRBD2. This CDR3 contains 16 residues. CDR1 is MNHEY, CDR2 SVGEGT, per germline. Germline trimming cut 6 bases from V and 5 bases from J; bases unmatched to any gene: 12. CDR3 protein: CASSPAGGRFNNEQFF. The CDR3, as DNA: TGTGCCAGCAGCCCCGCAGGCGGGAGGTTCAACAATGAGCAGTTCTTC.

This clonotype was counted many times. The chain combines TRBV5-6 with TRBJ2-7, with unresolved D. The CDR3 runs to 12 residues. V was shortened by 4 bases and J by 2 bases, with 7 bases between the two germline ends. The germline CDR1 and CDR2 sequences are SGHDT and YYEEEE. The DNA of the CDR3 is TGTGCCAGCAGCCAGGAAACCTACGAGCAGTACTTC. Its translation is CASSQETYEQYF.

This clonotype was seen at least ten times. The chain uses TRBV7-6 and TRBJ2-1; TRBD2 matches at 11 bases. The CDR3 extends over 16 amino acids. CDR1 and CDR2 from the germline V gene are SGHVS and FNYEAQ. The V gene end was trimmed by 6 bases and the J gene end by 7 bases; junction bases not matched to a gene: 11. The CDR3 sequence: CASSQISGRARNEQFF. DNA for the CDR3: TGTGCCAGCAGTCAGATTAGCGGGAGGGCCCGAAATGAGCAGTTCTTC.

This clonotype was counted ten times or more. This rearrangement joins TRBV7-9 to TRBJ1-4; TRBD1 aligns across 7 bases. Looked up from germline, CDR1 is SEHNR and CDR2 is FQNEAQ (reference sequence). V shed 5 bases and J 0 bases; nucleotides not matched to a gene: 15. This CDR3 region has 19 residues. The CDR3 DNA follows: TGTGCCAGCAGCGTTGTACAGGGGATAAGGAGGCCAACTAATGAAAAACTGTTTTTT. Translation gives CASSVVQGIRRPTNEKLFF.